The present T cell receptor (beta chain) was sequenced within a study of cytomegalovirus exposure and HLA in healthy donors. General observations from the study: Sequencing had likely introduced a cluster of highly shared sequence variants as an artifact. Indistinguishable V segments such as TRBV6-2 and TRBV6-3 were excluded.

The length of the CDR3 is 18 residues. With 4 bases clipped from V and 0 bases from J, the junction kept 14 bases outside the gene matches. Per germline, CDR1 SNHLY and CDR2 FYNNEI. The PCR used 60 Vbeta and 13 Jbeta primers. The protocol was immunoSEQ multiplex PCR, while the TCRdb copy is restricted to in-frame clones and leaves out a portion. The sample has approximately 170,000 clones, roughly 70% seen once. Concerning this clone: Its antigen is unknown.

This TCR derives from a girl aged 10-17 years in good health and CMV-seronegative. Sequenced material: PBMCs. V gene TRBV2 combines with J gene TRBJ1-1, with TRBD1 identical over 7 bases. The CDR3 coding sequence is TGTGCCAGCAGTGTTTCACTAAGACCGACAGGGATGAACACTGAAGCTTTCTTT. This translates into CASSVSLRPTGMNTEAFF.